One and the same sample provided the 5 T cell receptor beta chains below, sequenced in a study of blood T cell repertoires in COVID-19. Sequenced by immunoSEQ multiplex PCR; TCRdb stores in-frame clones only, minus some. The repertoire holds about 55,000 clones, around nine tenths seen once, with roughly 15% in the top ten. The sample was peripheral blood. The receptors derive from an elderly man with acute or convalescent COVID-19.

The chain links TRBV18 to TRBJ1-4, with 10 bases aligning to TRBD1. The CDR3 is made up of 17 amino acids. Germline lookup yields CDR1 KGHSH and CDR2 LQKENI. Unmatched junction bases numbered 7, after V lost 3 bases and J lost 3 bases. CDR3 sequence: CASSPPGTGAPNEKLFF. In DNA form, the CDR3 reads TGTGCCAGCTCACCTCCCGGGACAGGGGCGCCTAATGAAAAACTGTTTTTT. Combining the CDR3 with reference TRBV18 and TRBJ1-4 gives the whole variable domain NAGVMQNPRHLVRRRGQEARLRCSPMKGHSHVYWYRQLPEEGLKFMVYLQKENIIDESGMPKERFSAEFPKEGPSILRIQQVVRGDSAAYFCASSPPGTGAPNEKLFFGSGTQLSVL.

In nucleotides, the CDR3 is TGTGCCAGCAGCCAAACTATCGGCAGTCCCAATCAGCCCCAGCATTTT. It translates to CASSQTIGSPNQPQHF. This chain links TRBV4-2 with TRBJ1-5, with D unresolved. This CDR3 is 16 amino acids long. Germline V gene sequence: CDR1 LGHNA, CDR2 YNFKEQ. The V end was cut by 2 bases, the J end by 3 bases, with 14 bases between.

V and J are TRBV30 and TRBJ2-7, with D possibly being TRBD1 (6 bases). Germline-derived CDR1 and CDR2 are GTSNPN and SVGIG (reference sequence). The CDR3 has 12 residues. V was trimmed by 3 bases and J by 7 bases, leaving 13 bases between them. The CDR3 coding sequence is TGTGCCTGGAGCAGGGGCTTAGGGGAGCAGTACTTC. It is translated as CAWSRGLGEQYF.

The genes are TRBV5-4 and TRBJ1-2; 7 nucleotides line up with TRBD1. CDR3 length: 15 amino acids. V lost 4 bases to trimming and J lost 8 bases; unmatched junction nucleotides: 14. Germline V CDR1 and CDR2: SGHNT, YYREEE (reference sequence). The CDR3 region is CASSGAGTVAGGYTF. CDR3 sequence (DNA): TGTGCCAGCAGCGGAGCCGGGACAGTGGCCGGAGGCTACACCTTC.

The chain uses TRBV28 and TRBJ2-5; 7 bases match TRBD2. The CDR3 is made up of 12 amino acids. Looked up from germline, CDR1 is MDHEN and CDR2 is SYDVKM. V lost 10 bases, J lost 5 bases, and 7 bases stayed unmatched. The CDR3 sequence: CAISSGPETQYF. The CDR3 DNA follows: TGTGCCATCTCTAGCGGCCCGGAGACCCAGTACTTC.